A selection of T cell receptor beta chains follows, all from one sample in a study of blood T cells in healthy people across ages. TCRdb recomputed calls from the 5' RACE reads with MiXCR, one row per CDR3 protein. This sample carries roughly 1,800,000 distinct CDR3 sequences, about 50% of them seen once, and the ten largest clones take around 2.1%. The specimen was blood. The receptors were gathered from a woman aged 40 to 50 in good health. Each CDR3 is given with its conserved first and last residue. D genes are given only for firm matches. Expanded clones are given a class, and other clones once, few, many or no size at all.

J gene: TRBJ2-3
clone size: .
V gene: TRBV5-5
D gene: .
CDR3 DNA: TGTGCCAGCAGCCCCGGGGATGGGGGAAACACAGATACGCAGTATTTT
CDR3 protein: CASSPGDGGNTDTQYF

J gene: TRBJ2-4
clone size: .
V gene: TRBV7-2
D gene: TRBD1
CDR3 DNA: TGTGCCAGCAGCCCTGGGACAGGCGAAAACATTCAGTACTTC
CDR3 protein: CASSPGTGENIQYF

J gene: TRBJ1-1
clone size: .
V gene: TRBV7-9
D gene: .
CDR3 DNA: TGTGCCAGCACCGTCGCTGAAGCTTTCTTT
CDR3 protein: CASTVAEAFF

J gene: TRBJ2-3
clone size: .
V gene: TRBV6-1
D gene: TRBD1
CDR3 DNA: TGTGCCAGCAGAACTGGGCCGACAGGGCGCACAGATACGCAGTATTTT
CDR3 protein: CASRTGPTGRTDTQYF

J gene: TRBJ1-2
clone size: few
V gene: TRBV7-9
D gene: .
CDR3 DNA: TGTGCCAGCAGCTTAGCTGGGTCGCCCGGGGGACATGGCTACACCTTC
CDR3 protein: CASSLAGSPGGHGYTF

J gene: TRBJ2-1
clone size: .
V gene: TRBV29-1
D gene: TRBD2
CDR3 DNA: TGCAGCGTTGTCCCTAGCGGGGGTGGATACGATGAGCAGTTCTTC
CDR3 protein: CSVVPSGGGYDEQFF

J gene: TRBJ2-5
clone size: .
V gene: TRBV5-1
D gene: .
CDR3 DNA: TGCGCCAGCAGCCGCGATGGCGGGGTGGGAGAGACCCAGTACTTC
CDR3 protein: CASSRDGGVGETQYF

J gene: TRBJ2-1
clone size: .
V gene: TRBV6-5
D gene: .
CDR3 DNA: TGTGCCAGCACCGCGACTACCGGGATTTACAATGAGCAGTTCTTC
CDR3 protein: CASTATTGIYNEQFF

J gene: TRBJ2-3
clone size: .
V gene: TRBV9
D gene: .
CDR3 DNA: TGTGCCAGCAGCGCCAATTTTGATACGCAGTATTTT
CDR3 protein: CASSANFDTQYF

J gene: TRBJ1-2
clone size: few
V gene: TRBV27
D gene: .
CDR3 DNA: TGTGCCAGCAGTCTCTTTGAAGGAAACTATGGCTACACCTTC
CDR3 protein: CASSLFEGNYGYTF

J gene: TRBJ2-1
clone size: .
V gene: TRBV27
D gene: .
CDR3 DNA: TGTGCCAGCCACAGTCGGGGCTACCAAGAGACCCAGTTCTTC
CDR3 protein: CASHSRGYQETQFF

J gene: TRBJ2-1
clone size: once
V gene: TRBV27
D gene: .
CDR3 DNA: TGTGCCAGCAGTTTGGCCGGCGCGACGGGTATAAATGAGCAGTTCTTC
CDR3 protein: CASSLAGATGINEQFF

J gene: TRBJ1-6
clone size: .
V gene: TRBV9
D gene: .
CDR3 DNA: TGTGCCAGCCAGGGACCGTATAATTCACCCCTCCACTTT
CDR3 protein: CASQGPYNSPLHF

J gene: TRBJ2-1
clone size: .
V gene: TRBV10-1
D gene: .
CDR3 DNA: TGCGCCAGCAGTTATACCCAGGGCTACAATGAGCAGTTCTTC
CDR3 protein: CASSYTQGYNEQFF

J gene: TRBJ2-5
clone size: few
V gene: TRBV9
D gene: .
CDR3 DNA: TGTGCCAGCAGCGGACACGGGGGCCAAGAGACCCAGTACTTC
CDR3 protein: CASSGHGGQETQYF

J gene: TRBJ2-1
clone size: .
V gene: TRBV6-6
D gene: TRBD1
CDR3 DNA: TGTGCCAGCAAGGGGGGACAGGGAGGCGGTGAGCAGTTCTTC
CDR3 protein: CASKGGQGGGEQFF

J gene: TRBJ2-1
clone size: .
V gene: TRBV20-1
D gene: .
CDR3 DNA: TGCAGTGCTAGAGGGGCTTACCACAATGGGCAGTTCTTC
CDR3 protein: CSARGAYHNGQFF

J gene: TRBJ1-2
clone size: many
V gene: TRBV4-2
D gene: TRBD1
CDR3 DNA: TGTGCCAGCAGCCAAACGGACAGGCTTAACTATGGCTACACCTTC
CDR3 protein: CASSQTDRLNYGYTF

J gene: TRBJ1-2
clone size: .
V gene: TRBV7-9
D gene: TRBD1
CDR3 DNA: TGTGCCAGCAGCTTATCAAGGGTAAGCGGAGGACAGGGCCATGGCTACACCTTC
CDR3 protein: CASSLSRVSGGQGHGYTF

J gene: TRBJ2-5
clone size: .
V gene: TRBV12-3/TRBV12-4
D gene: .
CDR3 DNA: TGTGCCAGCACCCCTGAAAGGGAGCAAGAGACCCAGTACTTC
CDR3 protein: CASTPEREQETQYF

J gene: TRBJ1-6
clone size: few
V gene: TRBV28
D gene: .
CDR3 DNA: TGTGCCAGCAGTTTATGGCCAGGAACCCCCTCCTATAATTCACCCCTCCACTTT
CDR3 protein: CASSLWPGTPSYNSPLHF

J gene: TRBJ2-1
clone size: .
V gene: TRBV4-2
D gene: .
CDR3 DNA: TGTGCCAGCAGCCAAGTTAGCAGGGGGGAATATGAGCAGTTCTTC
CDR3 protein: CASSQVSRGEYEQFF

J gene: TRBJ1-1
clone size: .
V gene: TRBV12-3/TRBV12-4
D gene: .
CDR3 DNA: TGTGCCAGCAGCCTACAGTCGAACATGAACACTGAAGCTTTCTTT
CDR3 protein: CASSLQSNMNTEAFF

J gene: TRBJ2-1
clone size: .
V gene: TRBV4-3
D gene: .
CDR3 DNA: TGCGCCAGCAGCCAAGAAGGAACGTTATCTCCCACGGAGCAGTTCTTC
CDR3 protein: CASSQEGTLSPTEQFF

J gene: TRBJ1-4
clone size: few
V gene: TRBV4-3
D gene: TRBD1
CDR3 DNA: TGCGCCAGCAGCCAAGCGACAGGGAGTAATGAAAAACTGTTTTTT
CDR3 protein: CASSQATGSNEKLFF

J gene: TRBJ2-7
clone size: .
V gene: TRBV6-6
D gene: .
CDR3 DNA: TGTGCCAGCAGCCACATTTCGAACGAGCAGTACTTC
CDR3 protein: CASSHISNEQYF

J gene: TRBJ1-4
clone size: .
V gene: TRBV6-1
D gene: .
CDR3 DNA: TGTGCCAGCAGTGCCAGGGACAATGAAAAACTGTTTTTT
CDR3 protein: CASSARDNEKLFF

J gene: TRBJ2-3
clone size: few
V gene: TRBV6-1
D gene: .
CDR3 DNA: TGTGCCAGCAGTGAATCGGTCGGGGGCTTGAATACGCAGTATTTT
CDR3 protein: CASSESVGGLNTQYF

J gene: TRBJ1-2
clone size: once
V gene: TRBV5-1
D gene: TRBD1
CDR3 DNA: TGCGCCAGCAGCGTCGGGACAGGGGGCGATGACTATGGCTACACCTTC
CDR3 protein: CASSVGTGGDDYGYTF